The 29 T cell receptor beta chains listed next were all sequenced from one sample in a study of blood T cell repertoires in COVID-19. Assay: immunoSEQ multiplex PCR; the TCRdb copy retains only in-frame clones and omits some. The sample contains some 120,000 clones, approximately 80% of which appear only once. Sequencing input: peripheral blood. The origin of the receptors is a man in his 70s with acute or convalescent COVID-19.

This sequence joins TRBV15 and TRBJ2-3, with 13 bases identical to TRBD2. Germline V gene sequence: CDR1 LNHNV, CDR2 YYDKDF (reference sequence). The CDR3 loop spans 16 amino acids. V shed 6 bases and J 6 bases; nucleotides not matched to a gene: 9. The CDR3 spells CATRSTSGGVWDTQYF. CDR3 bases: TGTGCCACCAGGTCTACTAGCGGGGGGGTCTGGGATACGCAGTATTTT.

The chain recombines TRBV19 with TRBJ2-2; maybe TRBD2 (6 bases). Trimming pared 4 bases from V and 3 bases from J, leaving 6 bases between. CDR1 is LNHDA, CDR2 SQIVND, per germline (reference sequence). The CDR3 runs 13 residues. The CDR3 DNA reads as TGTGCCAGTAGTAGGAGGGACACCGGGGAGCTGTTTTTT. It specifies CASSRRDTGELFF. Combining the CDR3 with reference TRBV19 and TRBJ2-2 gives the whole variable domain DGGITQSPKYLFRKEGQNVTLSCEQNLNHDAMYWYRQDPGQGLRLIYYSQIVNDFQKGDIAEGYSVSREKKESFPLTVTSAQKNPTAFYLCASSRRDTGELFFGEGSRLTVL.

The CDR3 DNA sequence: TGCGCCAGCAGCTTAACGGGAGAGAACACCGGGGAGCTGTTTTTT. This gives the protein CASSLTGENTGELFF. V is TRBV5-1 and J is TRBJ2-2; weak D call: TRBD2 (6 bases). Germline lookup yields CDR1 SGHRS and CDR2 YFSETQ. The CDR3 runs 15 residues. The ends were cut back, 2 bases at V and 1 base at J, with 9 bases in the middle.

This chain uses TRBV12-3 or TRBV12-4 with TRBJ1-2; TRBD1 aligns across 8 bases. There are 13 residues in the CDR3. V lost 6 bases, J lost 8 bases, and 8 bases stayed unmatched. The CDR3 sequence is CASSLDRASGYTF. The CDR3 coding sequence is TGTGCCAGCAGCCTGGACAGGGCGTCCGGCTACACCTTC.

This chain joins TRBV9 and TRBJ2-5; weak D call: TRBD2 (6 bases). Deletions cut 0 bases from V and 2 bases from J, with 11 bases between. The germline CDR1 and CDR2 sequences are SGDLS and YYNGEE. CDR3 size: 15 residues. For the CDR3, the DNA is TGTGCCAGCAGCGTAGGGACTATCCTACAAGAGACCCAGTACTTC. It codes for CASSVGTILQETQYF.

The rearrangement joins TRBV24-1 to TRBJ2-1; perhaps TRBD1 as D (6 bases). Germline V lookup: CDR1 KGHDR, CDR2 SFDVKD. The CDR3 length is 15 residues. The V and J ends lost 4 bases and 5 bases respectively, with 14 bases between them. The CDR3 is CATSDPPTGNNEQFF. CDR3 in DNA: TGTGCCACCAGTGACCCCCCCACAGGGAACAATGAGCAGTTCTTC.

The rearrangement joins TRBV14 to TRBJ2-7; 11 nucleotides line up with TRBD2. Losses at the gene ends were 4 bases for V and 7 bases for J; bases not matched to a gene: 6. CDR1 is SGHDN and CDR2 is FVKESK in the germline V gene. CDR3 length: 14 residues. The CDR3, as DNA: TGTGCCAGCAGCCCTCTAGCGGGGGGTCGGGAGCAGTACTTC. It codes for CASSPLAGGREQYF.

V usage is TRBV2 and J usage is TRBJ1-1, with 8 bases aligning to TRBD1. V lost 6 bases to trimming and J lost 4 bases; unmatched junction nucleotides: 4. This CDR3 region has 13 residues. The germline V gene encodes CDR1 SNHLY and CDR2 FYNNEI. The CDR3 sequence: CASSGQGSTEAFF. The CDR3, as DNA: TGTGCCAGCAGCGGACAGGGTTCCACTGAAGCTTTCTTT.

The chain couples TRBV12-3 or TRBV12-4 to TRBJ2-7; 8 bases are shared with TRBD2. The CDR3 runs to 12 residues. The J segment lost 6 bases and the V segment lost 6 bases, leaving 4 bases of the junction unmatched. The CDR3 sequence: CASSLSGGEQYF. CDR3 in DNA: TGTGCCAGCAGCTTAAGCGGGGGCGAGCAGTACTTC.

The chain carries TRBV27 and TRBJ1-5; TRBD1 matches at 10 bases. There are 14 residues in the CDR3. Losses at the gene ends were 5 bases for V and 5 bases for J; bases not matched to a gene: 3. CDR1 and CDR2 from the germline V gene are MNHEY and SMNVEV (reference sequence). CDR3: CASSPGTGDQPQHF. CDR3 sequence (DNA): TGTGCCAGCAGTCCGGGGACAGGGGATCAGCCCCAGCATTTT.

This clone appeared once. The chain couples TRBV28 to TRBJ1-1, with D perhaps TRBD1 (5 bases). With 8 bases removed from V and 4 bases from J, the gap between germline ends came to 14 bases. CDR3 length: 13 residues. The germline gives CDR1 MDHEN, CDR2 SYDVKM. CDR3: CASLVRGTTEAFF. The CDR3 bases are TGTGCCAGCCTAGTTAGGGGTACCACTGAAGCTTTCTTT.

J is TRBJ1-2 and V is TRBV7-3, with 7 bases matching TRBD1. This CDR3 is built from 14 residues. J was trimmed by 8 bases and V by 5 bases; bases with no gene match: 11. The germline gives CDR1 SGHTA, CDR2 FQGTGA. DNA for the CDR3: TGTGCCAGCAGCATAAACCCGACAGGGTCGGGCTACACCTTC. It encodes CASSINPTGSGYTF.

This sequence joins TRBV6-5 and TRBJ1-3; no clear D. Looked up from germline, CDR1 is MNHEY and CDR2 is SVGAGI. V lost 6 bases, J lost 1 base, and 13 bases lay in between. The CDR3 extends over 15 amino acids. The chain's CDR3 is CASSRRGSSGNTIYF. As DNA, the CDR3 is TGTGCCAGCAGCCGAAGAGGGAGTTCTGGAAACACCATATATTTT.

V is TRBV24-1 and J is TRBJ2-1; the D gene is possibly TRBD2 (6 bases). Trimming cost V 2 bases and J 7 bases, with 11 bases left between them. This CDR3 contains 14 residues. Germline CDR1 is KGHDR and CDR2 is SFDVKD. The CDR3 bases are TGTGCCACCAGTGATTGGGACTCTCCTAATGAGCAGTTCTTC. It translates to CATSDWDSPNEQFF.

The V and J genes are TRBV11-2 and TRBJ1-2, with 10 bases lining up with TRBD1. The length of the CDR3 is 14 residues. V lost 4 bases to trimming and J lost 7 bases; unmatched junction nucleotides: 6. Germline V gene lookup returns CDR1 SGHAT and CDR2 FQNNGV. CDR3 residues: CASSSRTGGFGYTF. The CDR3 bases are TGTGCCAGCAGCTCGAGGACAGGGGGTTTTGGCTACACCTTC.

The chain joins TRBV2 to TRBJ1-6; D unresolved. CDR1 SNHLY and CDR2 FYNNEI come from the germline V gene. Trimming removed 10 bases at V and 13 bases at J, with 8 bases between. CDR3 size: 9 residues. The CDR3 reads CATGNPLHF. The DNA of the CDR3 is TGTGCCACGGGAAACCCCCTCCACTTT.

The rearrangement joins TRBV5-1 to TRBJ1-3; D is perhaps TRBD1 (6 bases). Per the germline V gene, CDR1 is SGHRS and CDR2 is YFSETQ. The V gene lost 1 base and the J gene lost 0 bases, with 14 bases spanning the gap. The CDR3 is 17 residues long. The CDR3 spells CASSLSPRTASGNTIYF. The CDR3 coding sequence is TGCGCCAGCAGCTTGAGTCCCCGGACAGCCTCTGGAAACACCATATATTTT.

The chain is built from TRBV5-1 and TRBJ2-1; 8 positions match TRBD2. Trimming cost V 0 bases and J 0 bases; bases outside gene matches: 2. The CDR3 is 16 residues long. CDR1 is SGHRS and CDR2 is YFSETQ in the germline V gene. In nucleotides, the CDR3 is TGCGCCAGCAGCTTGGGCGGGGGGATCTCCTACAATGAGCAGTTCTTC. Protein sequence: CASSLGGGISYNEQFF.

This clone occurred once. The chain couples TRBV5-1 to TRBJ2-3; TRBD1 is a possible D gene (5 bases). The V gene lost 0 bases and the J gene lost 4 bases, with 12 bases spanning the gap. Germline V CDR1 and CDR2: SGHRS, YFSETQ. The CDR3 has 15 amino acids. CDR3 DNA: TGCGCCAGCAGCTTGGGACAGATCCAGGCAGATACGCAGTATTTT. This gives the protein CASSLGQIQADTQYF.

The chain recombines TRBV30 with TRBJ2-7; 10 nucleotides agree with TRBD1. This CDR3 is built from 16 residues. Germline CDR1 GTSNPN, CDR2 SVGIG (reference sequence). V dropped 1 base and J dropped 4; count of bases not matched to a gene: 10. DNA of the CDR3: TGTGCCTGGAGTGCTCTTCCGGGACAGGGGAAGTACGAGCAGTACTTC. Translating it yields CAWSALPGQGKYEQYF.

This clone was observed once. J is TRBJ2-5 and V is TRBV7-2; the D is unclear. CDR1 and CDR2 from the germline V gene are SGHTA and FQGNSA. Trimming left V 7 bases short and J 7 bases short, with 19 bases between. The CDR3 runs 14 residues. The CDR3 loop reads CASTLATLPGTQYF. The CDR3 bases are TGTGCCAGCACCCTCGCGACGCTCCCGGGGACCCAGTACTTC.

This clone was detected only once. The chain combines TRBV4-2 with TRBJ1-5, with D tentatively TRBD1 (6 bases). Trimming left V 4 bases short and J 6 bases short, with 16 bases between. The CDR3 sequence is 15 residues long. Germline-derived CDR1 and CDR2 are LGHNA and YNFKEQ. The CDR3, as DNA: TGTGCCAGCAGCCCAAACAGGGATCGGGGTCAGCCCCAGCATTTT. It is translated as CASSPNRDRGQPQHF.

The chain recombines TRBV18 with TRBJ1-1; D is perhaps TRBD1 (6 bases). CDR3 length: 17 residues. Trimming stripped 6 bases from V and 1 base from J, with 21 bases between. The germline V gene encodes CDR1 KGHSH and CDR2 LQKENI. The CDR3 protein is CASSRDGKGHRNTEAFF. In nucleotides, the CDR3 is TGTGCCAGCTCTCGGGACGGCAAGGGACATAGGAACACTGAAGCTTTCTTT. The full variable domain, in which reference TRBV18 and TRBJ1-1 provide the parts outside the CDR3, is NAGVMQNPRHLVRRRGQEARLRCSPMKGHSHVYWYRQLPEEGLKFMVYLQKENIIDESGMPKERFSAEFPKEGPSILRIQQVVRGDSAAYFCASSRDGKGHRNTEAFFGQGTRLTVV.

This clone is a singleton in its sample. V gene TRBV5-7 combines with J gene TRBJ2-1; 8 bases map to TRBD1. TRBV5-7 is labeled an ORF, and its function is uncertain. With V trimmed by 2 bases and J by 8 bases, 6 bases remained unmatched. The CDR3 is 14 residues long. CDR3 bases: TGTGCCAGCAGCTTTTCCAGGGGGCTGGATGAGCAGTTCTTC. It yields the protein CASSFSRGLDEQFF.

The chain combines TRBV5-1 with TRBJ1-1; the match to TRBD1 covers 7 bases. Per germline, CDR1 SGHRS and CDR2 YFSETQ. The CDR3 contains 15 residues. J lost 0 bases, V lost 4 bases, and 6 bases had no gene match. CDR3 protein: CASSQWTGMNTEAFF. The CDR3 region has the DNA TGCGCCAGCAGCCAATGGACAGGCATGAACACTGAAGCTTTCTTT.

The chain employs TRBV4-2 and TRBJ2-3; TRBD1 might be the D (6 bases). Trimming took 2 bases from V and 2 from J, leaving 14 bases between them. Germline lookup yields CDR1 LGHNA and CDR2 YNFKEQ. The CDR3 runs 16 residues. The CDR3 is CASSQRPQGNTDTQYF. The CDR3, as DNA: TGTGCCAGCAGCCAAAGACCCCAGGGGAACACAGATACGCAGTATTTT.

The chain combines TRBV4-1 with TRBJ2-3; unclear D gene. CDR1 MGHRA and CDR2 YSYEKL come from the germline V gene. The V and J ends lost 0 bases and 5 bases respectively, with 6 bases between them. The CDR3 covers 13 residues. CDR3 sequence (DNA): TGCGCCAGCAGCCAAGACACCGGAGATACGCAGTATTTT. Its translation: CASSQDTGDTQYF.

The rearrangement joins TRBV9 to TRBJ1-3; D is undetermined. The germline V gene has CDR1 SGDLS and CDR2 YYNGEE. The CDR3 is 15 residues long. Trimming cost V 0 bases and J 0 bases, with 7 bases left between them. CDR3 region: CASSVGGYSGNTIYF. In DNA, the CDR3 is TGTGCCAGCAGCGTAGGAGGGTACTCTGGAAACACCATATATTTT.

The chain combines TRBV18 with TRBJ1-1; TRBD1 might be the D (5 bases). In germline, CDR1 is KGHSH, CDR2 LQKENI. The CDR3 covers 14 residues. The V gene lost 9 bases and the J gene lost 7 bases, with 21 bases spanning the gap. This CDR3 reads CASNHAGLLSEAFF. The DNA of the CDR3 is TGTGCCAGTAACCATGCGGGGCTTCTGAGTGAAGCTTTCTTT. The variable domain in full, completed from reference TRBV18 and TRBJ1-1, reads NAGVMQNPRHLVRRRGQEARLRCSPMKGHSHVYWYRQLPEEGLKFMVYLQKENIIDESGMPKERFSAEFPKEGPSILRIQQVVRGDSAAYFCASNHAGLLSEAFFGQGTRLTVV.